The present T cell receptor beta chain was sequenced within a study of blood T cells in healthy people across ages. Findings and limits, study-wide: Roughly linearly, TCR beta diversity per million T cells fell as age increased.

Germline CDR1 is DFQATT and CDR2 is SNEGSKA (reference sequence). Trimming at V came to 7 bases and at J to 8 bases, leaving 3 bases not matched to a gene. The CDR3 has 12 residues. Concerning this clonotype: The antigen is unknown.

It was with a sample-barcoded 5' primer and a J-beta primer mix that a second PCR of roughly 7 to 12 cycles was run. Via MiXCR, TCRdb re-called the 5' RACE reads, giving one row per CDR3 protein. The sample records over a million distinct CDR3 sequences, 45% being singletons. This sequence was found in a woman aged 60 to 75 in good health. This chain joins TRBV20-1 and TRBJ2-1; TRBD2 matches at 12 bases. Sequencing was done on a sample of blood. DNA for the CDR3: TGCAGTGGGACTAGCGGGATAGATGAGCAGTTCTTC. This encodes CSGTSGIDEQFF.